The next 20 T cell receptor beta chains were all read from a single sample in a study of CD8 T cells in ankylosing spondylitis. Study results and limitations: One TCR beta motif, made up of eight highly homologous variants, appeared characteristic of ankylosing spondylitis blood.

Each CDR3 protein gets one entry after TCRdb re-called the 5' RACE reads with MiXCR. The table has 750,000 to 850,000 distinct CDR3 sequences, approximately 12% seen once. Their recognized antigens are unknown. Sample: blood, either unsorted or a sorted T cell fraction (not recorded which). These receptors originate from a male donor with ankylosing spondylitis.

The CDR3 reads CSMTVSGGYTF. The CDR3 DNA follows: TGCAGCATGACAGTCTCAGGTGGCTACACCTTC. This chain joins TRBV29-1 and TRBJ1-2, with D perhaps TRBD1 (5 bases). This CDR3 has 11 residues. V lost 8 bases and J lost 7, with 14 bases in between. The V gene's germline CDR1 is SQVTM and CDR2 ANQGSEA. The full variable domain, rest sourced from reference TRBV29-1 and TRBJ1-2, is SAVISQKPSRDICQRGTSLTIQCQVDSQVTMMFWYRQQPGQSLTLIATANQGSEATYESGFVIDKFPISRPNLTFSTLTVSNMSPEDSSIYLCSMTVSGGYTFGSGTRLTVV.

This chain uses TRBV6-1 with TRBJ2-1; the D is unclear. CDR1 is MNHNS and CDR2 is SASEGT in the germline V gene. The CDR3 contains 15 residues. The V end was cut by 6 bases, the J end by 0 bases, with 12 bases between. The CDR3 here is CASSLSLNSYNEQFF. The CDR3 DNA reads TGTGCCAGCAGCCTTAGCCTGAACTCCTACAATGAGCAGTTCTTC.

In its sample, this clonotype was seen a few times. The rearrangement uses TRBV11-2 and TRBJ2-3; 7 bases line up with TRBD2. Germline CDR1 reads SGHAT; CDR2 reads FQNNGV. Trimming cost V 5 bases and J 2 bases; bases outside gene matches: 19. The CDR3 is made up of 19 amino acids. CDR3 DNA: TGTGCCAGCAGCCCTACCAGGGAAATAGCGGGCCCCCCCACAGATACGCAGTATTTT. This translates into CASSPTREIAGPPTDTQYF. The variable domain in full, with the rest retrieved from reference TRBV11-2 and TRBJ2-3, is EAGVAQSPRYKIIEKRQSVAFWCNPISGHATLYWYQQILGQGPKLLIQFQNNGVVDDSQLPKDRFSAERLKGVDSTLKIQPAKLEDSAVYLCASSPTREIAGPPTDTQYFGPGTRLTVL.

The chain links TRBV6-2 or TRBV6-3 to TRBJ2-7; possible D gene TRBD1, 7 bases. V was pared by 7 bases and J by 2 bases, with 15 bases between. The CDR3 runs 14 residues. Germline loops: CDR1 MNHEY, CDR2 SVGEGT. CDR3 coding DNA: TGTGCCAGCACGGAGGGGGCCTTTCCCTACGAGCAGTACTTC. The encoded protein is CASTEGAFPYEQYF.

This clonotype came up a few times. The chain is built from TRBV10-3 and TRBJ2-7; 7 bases map to TRBD2. The V gene's germline CDR1 is ENHRY and CDR2 SYGVKD. V was pared by 7 bases and J by 7 bases, with 10 bases of the junction left unmatched. The CDR3 covers 13 residues. CDR3 coding DNA: TGTGCCATCACCGCGGGAGCCTCCTCGGAGCAGTACTTC. Protein: CAITAGASSEQYF.

In this sample, this clonotype turned up a few times. The chain recombines TRBV5-6 with TRBJ1-2; possibly TRBD1 for D (5 bases). Trimming cost V 2 bases and J 4 bases, with 15 bases left between them. Germline CDR1 and CDR2: SGHDT and YYEEEE. The CDR3 covers 15 residues. CDR3: CASSFIQDRGYGYTF. For the CDR3, the DNA is TGTGCCAGCAGCTTTATACAGGACCGGGGCTATGGCTACACCTTC.

This clonotype was counted at least ten times. CDR3: CASSPYGWNDNSPLHF. CDR3 in DNA: TGTGCCAGCAGTCCCTACGGGTGGAACGATAATTCACCCCTCCACTTT. J is TRBJ1-6 and V is TRBV7-8; D ambiguous. V dropped 6 bases and J dropped 5 bases, with 17 bases sitting between them. CDR3 length: 16 amino acids. Germline loops: CDR1 SGHVS, CDR2 FQNEAQ.

This chain joins TRBV6-6 and TRBJ1-1; D is possibly TRBD1 (5 bases). CDR3 length equals 11 residues. Germline loops: CDR1 MNHNY, CDR2 SVGAGI (reference sequence). V was trimmed by 7 bases and J by 4 bases, leaving 7 bases between them. CDR3 nucleotide sequence: TGTGCCAGCAAAAGGGGCACTGAAGCTTTCTTT. It translates to CASKRGTEAFF.

The rearrangement joins TRBV20-1 to TRBJ2-1; 10 nucleotides agree with TRBD2. This CDR3 has 18 amino acids. Germline lookup yields CDR1 DFQATT and CDR2 SNEGSKA (reference sequence). V gave up 1 base and J gave up 1 base; unmatched junction bases: 10. The CDR3 nucleotides read TGCAGTGCTAGAGTGACTAGCGGGTCGAGAAGATCCTACAATGAGCAGTTCTTC. It specifies CSARVTSGSRRSYNEQFF.

This clonotype appeared a single time. The chain combines TRBV13 with TRBJ2-3, with D perhaps matching TRBD1 (5 bases). Germline-derived CDR1 and CDR2 are PRHDT and FYEKMQ (reference sequence). CDR3 size: 16 residues. V shed 7 bases and J shed 3 bases, with 20 bases lying between them. CDR3 DNA: TGTGCCAGCACCCCTCGTGGGGCCCCAAAAACAGATACGCAGTATTTT. This codes for CASTPRGAPKTDTQYF.

This clonotype was found many times. At one end the junction does not follow the germline gene, possibly because of a read error. CDR3 in DNA: TGTGCCACCAGCAGACAGGGGACTAGCGGATACAGTGAGCAGTTCTTC. This gives the protein CATSRQGTSGYSEQFF. The gene calls are TRBV15 and TRBJ2-1; 11 nucleotides align to TRBD2. The CDR3 runs to 16 residues. CDR1 and CDR2 from the germline V gene are LNHNV and YYDKDF (reference sequence).

This chain links TRBV5-1 with TRBJ2-5; the match to TRBD2 covers 14 bases. V was pared by 5 bases and J by 1 base, with 4 bases of the junction left unmatched. This CDR3 region has 16 residues. CDR1 is SGHRS and CDR2 is YFSETQ in the germline V gene. CDR3 region: CASSPGTSGSQETQYF. CDR3 DNA: TGCGCCAGCAGTCCCGGGACTAGCGGGAGCCAAGAGACCCAGTACTTC.

There are a few counts of this clonotype. The J gene is TRBJ1-2, the V gene TRBV24-1, with 7 positions matching TRBD1. V dropped 1 base and J dropped 4; count of bases not matched to a gene: 5. CDR1 and CDR2 from the germline V gene are KGHDR and SFDVKD. The CDR3 has 15 amino acids. The CDR3: CATSDFRTGSYGYTF. Written as DNA, the CDR3 is TGTGCCACCAGTGATTTCCGGACAGGCTCCTATGGCTACACCTTC.

This clonotype was seen only a few times. The chain recombines TRBV4-2 with TRBJ2-7; 8 bases map to TRBD1. Trimming at V came to 4 bases and at J to 5 bases, leaving 10 bases not matched to a gene. The CDR3 has 15 amino acids. In germline, CDR1 is LGHNA, CDR2 YNFKEQ. Here the CDR3 reads CASSPLGAGGDEQYF. CDR3 bases: TGTGCCAGCAGCCCCCTCGGGGCAGGGGGCGACGAGCAGTACTTC.

The DNA of the CDR3 is TGCGCCAGCAGTGATCAGAGAGAGACCCAGTACTTC. Translation: CASSDQRETQYF. The gene calls are TRBV10-2 and TRBJ2-5; D unclear. CDR1 WSHSY and CDR2 SAAADI come from the germline V gene. The CDR3 length is 12 residues. V was trimmed by 3 bases and J by 4 bases, leaving 6 bases between them.

This clonotype was detected only a few times. This sequence joins TRBV20-1 and TRBJ2-7, with D perhaps matching TRBD2 (6 bases). V was trimmed by 3 bases and J by 3 bases, leaving 12 bases between them. The CDR3 is made up of 13 amino acids. CDR1 DFQATT and CDR2 SNEGSKA come from the germline V gene (reference sequence). This CDR3 is CSASLGLLYEQYF. The CDR3 DNA is TGCAGTGCTAGTCTGGGACTTCTCTACGAGCAGTACTTC.

This clonotype was recorded at least ten times. The chain couples TRBV10-3 to TRBJ2-5; 7 bases fit TRBD2. This CDR3 has 13 residues. Germline V gives CDR1 ENHRY, CDR2 SYGVKD. J lost 3 bases, V lost 8 bases, and 6 bases had no gene match. In DNA form, the CDR3 reads TGTGCCATCTGGGCGGGAGAGGAAGAGACCCAGTACTTC. Amino acids: CAIWAGEEETQYF.

This clonotype has only a few counts. V gene TRBV4-3 combines with J gene TRBJ1-6; D is perhaps TRBD1 (5 bases). Germline assignment: CDR1 LGHNA and CDR2 YSLEER. Trimming left V 1 base short and J 10 bases short, with 11 bases between. This CDR3 is 14 amino acids long. CDR3 nucleotide sequence: TGCGCCAGCAGCCAAGCGGGAGGGGAGTCACCCCTCCACTTT. It codes for CASSQAGGESPLHF.

This chain uses TRBV5-4 with TRBJ2-5, with D perhaps matching TRBD1 (6 bases). V lost 9 bases and J 5 bases, leaving 17 bases between the germline ends. Per germline, CDR1 SGHNT and CDR2 YYREEE (reference sequence). This CDR3 comprises 13 residues. CDR3 DNA: TGTGCCAACTCCGTATGGCAGGGGGAGACCCAGTACTTC. Translated: CANSVWQGETQYF.

This clonotype showed up just a few times. The chain carries TRBV7-9 and TRBJ2-5; D may correspond to TRBD1 or TRBD2 (5 bases each). There are 14 residues in the CDR3. Trimming removed 6 bases from V and 5 bases from J, with 16 bases in between. Germline CDR1 is SEHNR and CDR2 is FQNEAQ (reference sequence). CDR3 amino acids: CASRPRGAGETQYF. The CDR3 nucleotides read TGTGCCAGCAGACCGAGGGGCGCCGGGGAGACCCAGTACTTC.